The 3 T cell receptor beta chains reported below all come from one sample, sequenced in a study of breast tumors, draining lymph nodes, adjacent tissues. The lymph nodes were axillary draining lymph nodes from breast cancer patients. TCRdb ran MiXCR on the multiplex PCR reads and lists one entry per CDR3 protein. In the table there are 200,000 or so distinct CDR3 sequences, around 29% of which are singletons. The sample was axillary lymph node tissue. These receptors all come from a female donor with breast cancer. Some clones in this sample may be carry-over from other donors' samples.

The V and J genes are TRBV7-9 and TRBJ2-2, with TRBD2 matching 11 bases. Germline V gives CDR1 SEHNR, CDR2 FQNEAQ (reference sequence). CDR3 length: 18 amino acids. V was clipped by 1 base and J by 5 bases; unmatched bases: 9. CDR3 in DNA: TGTGCCAGCAGCTTAGTGAGCCTAGCGGGAGGAGGAACCGGGGAGCTGTTTTTT. Protein product: CASSLVSLAGGGTGELFF.

This clonotype was counted many times. This sequence joins TRBV5-1 and TRBJ2-7; 7 bases agree with TRBD2. The germline V gene encodes CDR1 SGHRS and CDR2 YFSETQ. Losses at the gene ends were 4 bases for V and 2 bases for J; bases not matched to a gene: 6. The CDR3 runs 14 residues. CDR3 loop: CASSGGGRTYEQYF. CDR3 bases: TGCGCCAGCAGCGGCGGCGGGAGAACCTACGAGCAGTACTTC.

The rearrangement joins TRBV7-9 to TRBJ1-2, with 8 positions matching TRBD1. Trimming removed 5 bases from V and 7 bases from J; junction bases left unmatched: 27. The germline gives CDR1 SEHNR, CDR2 FQNEAQ (reference sequence). This CDR3 spans 20 amino acids. CDR3 region: CASSLDVGTGVVFGPSGYTF. The CDR3 nucleotides read TGTGCCAGCAGCCTAGACGTCGGGACAGGCGTCGTCTTCGGGCCAAGTGGCTACACCTTC.